This is a list of T cell receptor beta chains from one sample in a study of blood T cell repertoires in COVID-19. Measured with immunoSEQ multiplex PCR; TCRdb has only the in-frame clones, and not every one. The repertoire holds 390,000 or so clones, with roughly 89% as singletons. Sequenced material: peripheral blood. All receptors derive from a man between 18 and 29 years old with active or convalescent COVID-19. Both conserved end residues are part of each CDR3. The D gene is left open where the match is weak. Clone size is shown for a subset of rows, as once, few, many or a class of expanded clone.

CDR3 DNA	CDR3 protein	D gene	clone size	V gene	J gene
TGTGCCAGCAGGGGACAGGGGGATAGGGAGACCCAGTACTTC	CASRGQGDRETQYF	TRBD1	NA	TRBV28	TRBJ2-5
TGTGCCAGCAGCCCGAGTTACAGGGGGCGCGGCGGCTACACCTTC	CASSPSYRGRGGYTF	TRBD1	few	TRBV7-2	TRBJ1-2
TGTGCCAGCAACCTACAGGGAAACTATGGCTACACCTTC	CASNLQGNYGYTF	NA	NA	TRBV2	TRBJ1-2
TGCGCCAGCAGCCACTCTGGTGGGACAGGGAGGGAGACCCAGTACTTC	CASSHSGGTGRETQYF	TRBD1	NA	TRBV4-1	TRBJ2-5
TGTGCCACCAGCAGCCGACAGGTTAGCAATCAGCCCCAGCATTTT	CATSSRQVSNQPQHF	NA	NA	TRBV15	TRBJ1-5
TGTGCCAGCCGCCCCGGAGCGAACACTGAAGCTTTCTTT	CASRPGANTEAFF	NA	NA	TRBV6-5	TRBJ1-1
TGTGCCAGCAGCTCCACCTCCCAACAGGGGCCCCAAGAGACCCAGTACTTC	CASSSTSQQGPQETQYF	TRBD1	NA	TRBV7-3	TRBJ2-5
TGTGCCAGCAGCTTGGTAGGACAGGGGATCTATGGCTACACCTTC	CASSLVGQGIYGYTF	TRBD1	once	TRBV5-6	TRBJ1-2
TGTGCCAGCAGCTGGACAGCCGGGGAGCTGTTTTTT	CASSWTAGELFF	NA	NA	TRBV7-3	TRBJ2-2
TGTGCCAGCAGCAGACCGGGACATCCCTATGGCTACACCTTC	CASSRPGHPYGYTF	NA	once	TRBV21-1	TRBJ1-2
TGTGCCAGCAGATCCAGGGCTTCTTCGTCGTCACCCCTCCACTTT	CASRSRASSSSPLHF	NA	NA	TRBV6-5	TRBJ1-6
TGTGCCAGCAGCCCCCGGAACACCATATATTTT	CASSPRNTIYF	NA	few	TRBV12-3/TRBV12-4	TRBJ1-3
TGTGCCACCAGCAGAACTAGCGGGAGATTCTACGAGCAGTACTTC	CATSRTSGRFYEQYF	TRBD2	once	TRBV15	TRBJ2-7
TGTGCCAGCAGCTTAGAACAGGCAACTAATGAAAAACTGTTTTTT	CASSLEQATNEKLFF	NA	NA	TRBV5-6	TRBJ1-4
TGTGCCAGCAGCTATAGATATAGGGACAGGGATGTTTACGAGCAGTACTTC	CASSYRYRDRDVYEQYF	TRBD1	NA	TRBV6-2/TRBV6-3	TRBJ2-7
TGTGCTAGCAGCCCGGGCGGGAGCGGAGACGAGCAGTACTTC	CASSPGGSGDEQYF	TRBD2	NA	TRBV7-7	TRBJ2-7
TGTGCCAGCAGTTTAGTCAGTGTAGGGGGTAATGAAAAACTGTTTTTT	CASSLVSVGGNEKLFF	NA	NA	TRBV6-6	TRBJ1-4
TGTGCCAGCAGTTTCGGGCAGCCCCAGCATTTT	CASSFGQPQHF	NA	NA	TRBV28	TRBJ1-5
TGTGCCAGCAGCGTCACAGGGTATGAGCAGTTCTTC	CASSVTGYEQFF	NA	NA	TRBV9	TRBJ2-1
TGTGCCAGCAGTTTTCTAGTGAATCCCTACGAGCAGTACTTC	CASSFLVNPYEQYF	NA	NA	TRBV28	TRBJ2-7
TGCAGTGCTAGTGCTGGCAGGGGCGGCTACACCTTC	CSASAGRGGYTF	NA	NA	TRBV20-1	TRBJ1-2
TGTGCCAGCAGCCTCCAGATAAGGAGAGATGAGCAGTTCTTC	CASSLQIRRDEQFF	NA	NA	TRBV6-2/TRBV6-3	TRBJ2-1
TGCGCCAGCACCTTGACAGGGGGAATCACTGAAGCTTTCTTT	CASTLTGGITEAFF	TRBD1	once	TRBV4-3	TRBJ1-1
TGTGCCAGCAGTTTGAAGACAGGAGGGAACACTGAAGCTTTCTTT	CASSLKTGGNTEAFF	NA	NA	TRBV6-5	TRBJ1-1
TGTGCCAGCACCCTAAGCCAAAACACTGAAGCTTTCTTT	CASTLSQNTEAFF	NA	NA	TRBV7-9	TRBJ1-1
TGTGCCACCAGTGCCGAGGACAGGGGCGACTACAATGAGCAGTTCTTC	CATSAEDRGDYNEQFF	TRBD1	NA	TRBV24-1	TRBJ2-1
TGTGCCAGTAGTCCGGGAGGATTTTCGGATACGCAGTATTTT	CASSPGGFSDTQYF	TRBD2	NA	TRBV19	TRBJ2-3
TGTGCCAGCAGTGTCGGGACAGGGCAGTACTTC	CASSVGTGQYF	TRBD1	NA	TRBV6-2/TRBV6-3	TRBJ2-7
TGTGCCAGCAGCACCAAGGGGGGGAGGTACAATGAGCAGTTCTTC	CASSTKGGRYNEQFF	NA	once	TRBV11-3	TRBJ2-1
TGCAGCGCTCCTGGGGACAGAAGCACAGATACGCAGTATTTT	CSAPGDRSTDTQYF	TRBD1	NA	TRBV29-1	TRBJ2-3
TGTGCCAGCAGCCAAGAGGGACTAGTGGTGTGGGAGACCCAGTACTTC	CASSQEGLVVWETQYF	TRBD2	NA	TRBV4-2	TRBJ2-5
TGCAGCGTTGGACGACAGGGACTCACAGATACGCAGTATTTT	CSVGRQGLTDTQYF	NA	NA	TRBV29-1	TRBJ2-3
TGTGCCAGCAAGCCCGGAACAGGGCAAGAGACCCAGTACTTC	CASKPGTGQETQYF	NA	NA	TRBV6-5	TRBJ2-5
TGTGCCAGCAGTTCCGGCTATGGCTACACCTTC	CASSSGYGYTF	NA	NA	TRBV6-2/TRBV6-3	TRBJ1-2
TGTGCCAGCTCACGTGATCAGGGGTACGAGCAGTACTTC	CASSRDQGYEQYF	NA	NA	TRBV18	TRBJ2-7
TGTGCCAGCAGTCCTAGAACAGGGATCCTCTCTGATACGCAGTATTTT	CASSPRTGILSDTQYF	NA	NA	TRBV7-9	TRBJ2-3
TGTGCCAGCAGCTACTTAGGGGGGGACACTGAAGCTTTCTTT	CASSYLGGDTEAFF	NA	NA	TRBV5-4	TRBJ1-1
TGTGCCAGCAGCTTTGGCGGGAGGATAGACGAGCAGTACTTC	CASSFGGRIDEQYF	TRBD2	NA	TRBV11-2	TRBJ2-7
TGTGCCAGCAGTTACTGGGGACAGGGGGCCGAGACCCAGTACTTC	CASSYWGQGAETQYF	TRBD1	NA	TRBV6-2/TRBV6-3	TRBJ2-5
TGTGCCAGCAGTTCCTTAGCGCGCGTGGAATGGTCGCGGGTACTCAATGAGCAGTTCTTC	CASSSLARVEWSRVLNEQFF	NA	NA	TRBV6-2/TRBV6-3	TRBJ2-1
TGCGCCAGCAGCCAAGAGGGCAAGGCGGGGCGAGGCCATGAGCAGTTCTTC	CASSQEGKAGRGHEQFF	NA	NA	TRBV4-3	TRBJ2-1
TGTGCCAGTAGTCCCGACCGGGACAGGGCTTTGCATACGCAGTATTTT	CASSPDRDRALHTQYF	TRBD1	NA	TRBV19	TRBJ2-3
TGTGCCAGCAGTTTTCTTCGGACAGGGCCCTACTCTGGGGCCAACGTCCTGACTTTC	CASSFLRTGPYSGANVLTF	TRBD1	NA	TRBV27	TRBJ2-6
TGTGCCAGCAGCAACCCGGGACAGCCTAATGGCTACACCTTC	CASSNPGQPNGYTF	TRBD1	NA	TRBV28	TRBJ1-2
TGTGCCAGCAGCGGGACTAGCGGGAGGCACTCCTACGAGCAGTACTTC	CASSGTSGRHSYEQYF	TRBD2	NA	TRBV6-6	TRBJ2-7
TGTGCCAGCTCACCAGGGACAGGGCTGGACACTGAAGCTTTCTTT	CASSPGTGLDTEAFF	TRBD1	few	TRBV18	TRBJ1-1
TGTGCCAGTAGTATTTCGGGGGTGGCTGGAAACACCATATATTTT	CASSISGVAGNTIYF	NA	NA	TRBV19	TRBJ1-3
TGTGCCAGCTCCCGGGCCGGAGGGAAAACTGAAGCTTTCTTT	CASSRAGGKTEAFF	NA	NA	TRBV18	TRBJ1-1
TGTGCCAGCAGTTACGTGGACACAGTAGCTTTCTTT	CASSYVDTVAFF	NA	NA	TRBV6-2/TRBV6-3	TRBJ1-1
TGTGCCACCAGTCAGGCTAGCGGCTACGAGCAGTACTTC	CATSQASGYEQYF	TRBD2	NA	TRBV24-1	TRBJ2-7
TGTGCCAGCAGCAGTAGGGGCAGGTATGGCTACACCTTC	CASSSRGRYGYTF	NA	NA	TRBV7-9	TRBJ1-2
TGTGCCAGCACCAGGGTTGCCGGGGAGCTGTTTTTT	CASTRVAGELFF	NA	few	TRBV12-3/TRBV12-4	TRBJ2-2
TGTGCCAGCAGCTTCGTTGTCACTGAAGCTTTCTTT	CASSFVVTEAFF	NA	NA	TRBV7-2	TRBJ1-1
TGTGCCAGCAGCAACAACCGACAGGGGGCTCAGCATTTT	CASSNNRQGAQHF	TRBD1	few	TRBV7-2	TRBJ1-5
TGTGCCAGCTCACCACAGGGGGCAGCGAGAGGCACTGAAGCTTTCTTT	CASSPQGAARGTEAFF	TRBD1	NA	TRBV18	TRBJ1-1